The 12 T cell receptor beta chains given below trace back to one sample, sequenced in a study of shared clonotypes between healthy human individuals. The table came from immunoSEQ multiplex PCR; TCRdb's copy has only in-frame clones and leaves some out. The sample lists 2 million to 3 million clones, roughly 93% occurring once. Material: naive CD4+ T cells from PBMCs. Subset given: CD45RA+ positively selected. These receptors all stem from a man aged 18 to 30 in good health. Some clones in this sample may be carry-over from other donors' samples.

The chain couples TRBV11-2 to TRBJ1-5, with TRBD1 as a possible D gene (5 bases). Per the germline V gene, CDR1 is SGHAT and CDR2 is FQNNGV. V was pared by 1 base and J by 5 bases, with 6 bases between. The CDR3 extends over 13 amino acids. CDR3 protein: CASSLVTDQPQHF. The CDR3 DNA sequence: TGTGCCAGCAGCTTAGTGACAGATCAGCCCCAGCATTTT.

About this clone itself: Additional DNA sequences in this sample encode the identical CDR3. This chain links TRBV5-1 with TRBJ2-2; the match to TRBD2 covers 8 bases. V gave up 2 bases and J gave up 4 bases; unmatched junction bases: 4. Germline V gene sequence: CDR1 SGHRS, CDR2 YFSETQ. The CDR3 consists of 15 residues. The CDR3 sequence: CASSLSGSSTGELFF. DNA for the CDR3: TGCGCCAGCAGCTTAAGCGGGAGTAGCACCGGGGAGCTGTTTTTT.

The rearrangement uses TRBV28 and TRBJ2-3; 9 bases align to TRBD2. With 7 bases clipped from V and 3 bases from J, the junction kept 2 bases outside the gene matches. CDR3 length equals 13 residues. Looked up from germline, CDR1 is MDHEN and CDR2 is SYDVKM. CDR3 amino acids: CASKTSGTDTQYF. The DNA for the CDR3 is TGTGCCAGCAAGACTAGCGGTACAGATACGCAGTATTTT.

The chain employs TRBV28 and TRBJ1-1, with D maybe TRBD1 (6 bases). The CDR3 runs to 16 residues. The germline V gene encodes CDR1 MDHEN and CDR2 SYDVKM. V was clipped by 6 bases and J by 0 bases, with 17 bases between them. This chain's CDR3 is CASRPTGRLMNTEAFF. The CDR3 nucleotides read TGTGCCAGCAGACCAACAGGGCGCCTCATGAACACTGAAGCTTTCTTT. The variable domain in full, with the rest retrieved from reference TRBV28 and TRBJ1-1, is DVKVTQSSRYLVKRTGEKVFLECVQDMDHENMFWYRQDPGLGLRLIYFSYDVKMKEKGDIPEGYSVSREKKERFSLILESASTNQTSMYLCASRPTGRLMNTEAFFGQGTRLTVV.

The gene calls are TRBV11-2 and TRBJ1-6; D is possibly TRBD1 (5 bases). Per germline, CDR1 SGHAT and CDR2 FQNNGV. V shed 3 bases and J shed 10 bases, with 13 bases lying between them. CDR3 length equals 14 residues. The CDR3 coding sequence is TGTGCCAGCAGCTTTACTTGGGGGGACTCACCCCTCCACTTT. Residues: CASSFTWGDSPLHF. The full variable domain, its missing parts supplied by reference TRBV11-2 and TRBJ1-6, is EAGVAQSPRYKIIEKRQSVAFWCNPISGHATLYWYQQILGQGPKLLIQFQNNGVVDDSQLPKDRFSAERLKGVDSTLKIQPAKLEDSAVYLCASSFTWGDSPLHFGNGTRLTVT.

The CDR3 nucleotides read TGTGCCAGCAGCCGAGGACAGGGAGTGAACACTGAAGCTTTCTTT. Translation: CASSRGQGVNTEAFF. The chain combines TRBV5-4 with TRBJ1-1, with TRBD1 identical over 8 bases. Trimming cost V 4 bases and J 0 bases; bases outside gene matches: 5. CDR1 is SGHNT, CDR2 YYREEE, per germline (reference sequence). The CDR3 length is 15 residues.

The J gene is TRBJ1-5, the V gene TRBV6-1; tentatively, D is TRBD1 (6 bases). Germline V gene sequence: CDR1 MNHNS, CDR2 SASEGT. V was cut by 4 bases and J by 4 bases, with 14 bases left in between. The CDR3 runs to 15 residues. Here the CDR3 reads CASSVSGALNQPQHF. The DNA for the CDR3 is TGTGCCAGCAGTGTTTCAGGGGCCCTAAATCAGCCCCAGCATTTT.

In DNA, the CDR3 is TGTGCCAGCAGTTTGTTTATGCAGGGGTCAAGACCTAACTATGGCTACACCTTC. It specifies CASSLFMQGSRPNYGYTF. The V call is TRBV28, the J call TRBJ1-2; a possible D gene is TRBD1 (6 bases). The CDR3 covers 18 residues. V lost 3 bases and J lost 0, with 20 bases in between. Germline V gives CDR1 MDHEN, CDR2 SYDVKM.

This rearrangement joins TRBV18 to TRBJ1-1, with D perhaps TRBD1 (5 bases). Germline lookup yields CDR1 KGHSH and CDR2 LQKENI. V lost 5 bases and J lost 5, with 27 bases in between. The CDR3 spans 18 residues. CDR3 in DNA: TGTGCCAGCTCATCTATTGATTTGGGGACGGTCGGCGGTACTGAAGCTTTCTTT. Protein product: CASSSIDLGTVGGTEAFF.

In the case of this clone: Distinct nucleotide sequences in the sample also encode this CDR3. This chain joins TRBV19 and TRBJ2-1; D possibly corresponds to TRBD1 (5 bases). Trimming stripped 0 bases from V and 5 bases from J, with 8 bases between. CDR1 is LNHDA and CDR2 is SQIVND in the germline V gene (reference sequence). This CDR3 has 14 residues. The CDR3 DNA reads as TGTGCCAGTAGTATAGACGGCAGGGACAATGAGCAGTTCTTC. Its translation is CASSIDGRDNEQFF.

J is TRBJ2-7 and V is TRBV9; weak D call: TRBD1 (5 bases). Trimming cost V 0 bases and J 3 bases, with 10 bases left between them. Per germline, CDR1 SGDLS and CDR2 YYNGEE. The CDR3 sequence is 14 residues long. The CDR3 loop reads CASSVASTGYEQYF. The CDR3 DNA sequence: TGTGCCAGCAGCGTAGCTTCTACAGGCTACGAGCAGTACTTC.

The gene calls are TRBV5-1 and TRBJ2-2; no firm D call. V gave up 9 bases and J gave up 2 bases, with 23 bases separating them. The CDR3 spans 17 residues. Germline V gene data show CDR1 as SGHRS and CDR2 as YFSETQ. The CDR3 here is CATVDQKPSLNTGELFF. For the CDR3, the DNA is TGCGCCACCGTAGACCAGAAGCCGAGCCTTAACACCGGGGAGCTGTTTTTT.